Below are 8 T cell receptor beta chains sequenced from a single sample in a study of post-analysis software for immune sequencing data. Broader study findings: Roughly 5 TRBV segments (TRBV5-6, TRBV5-1 and TRBV20-1 among them) occurred more frequently in patients than in controls.

Antigens for these TCRs are unknown. Incorporated into the TCR beta cDNA libraries were unique molecular identifiers, which served to reduce PCR and sequencing biases. TCRdb reprocessed the PCR reads via MiXCR and lists one record per CDR3 protein. The sample lists about 760,000 distinct CDR3 sequences, approximately 30% occurring once. Material for sequencing was blood. The receptors originated from a girl aged 5-17 years with multiple sclerosis.

This clonotype was recorded a few times. This sequence joins TRBV29-1 and TRBJ2-7, with TRBD1 as a possible D gene (5 bases). The germline gives CDR1 SQVTM, CDR2 ANQGSEA. The CDR3 consists of 13 residues. V was cut by 4 bases and J by 5 bases, with 15 bases left in between. The CDR3 DNA reads as TGCAGCGTTGTTGGCAGGGTTAGACACGAGCAGTACTTC. As protein: CSVVGRVRHEQYF.

As for this clonotype: Its ends do not fully match the called genes, so a read error is possible. The J gene is TRBJ2-3, the V gene TRBV12-3 or TRBV12-4, with D tentatively TRBD1 (6 bases). The CDR3 consists of 16 residues. CDR3 nucleotides: TGTGCCAGCACCCGCACGCCCAGGGGATTTTCAGATGCGCAGTATTTT. Protein product: CASTRTPRGFSDAQYF.

Worth noting for this clonotype: A read error may produce the germline difference seen at one junction end. The rearrangement uses TRBV2 and TRBJ2-5, with a weak D call TRBD2 (6 bases). The CDR3 totals 14 residues. The germline V gene encodes CDR1 SNHLY and CDR2 FYNNEI. DNA for the CDR3: TGTGCCAGCAGGGAAGCCCCAGGGAGGGAGACCCAGTACTTC. It encodes CASREAPGRETQYF.

The chain employs TRBV12-3 or TRBV12-4 and TRBJ1-2; D unresolved. Trimming removed 1 base at V and 3 bases at J, with 12 bases between. The CDR3 spans 15 residues. CDR3 in amino acids: CASSLDGWAYYGYTF. The CDR3 DNA is TGTGCCAGCAGTTTAGATGGGTGGGCGTACTATGGCTACACCTTC.

There are a few counts of this clonotype. The chain couples TRBV27 to TRBJ1-4; D call uncertain. V was clipped by 6 bases and J by 12 bases, with 17 bases between them. The CDR3 runs 13 residues. Germline-derived CDR1 and CDR2 are MNHEY and SMNVEV (reference sequence). This chain's CDR3 is CASSKIMGGQLFF. CDR3 bases: TGTGCCAGCAGCAAGATTATGGGAGGGCAACTGTTTTTT.

This clonotype came up once. CDR3 loop: CASSSRDRGPHTIYF. The CDR3, as DNA: TGTGCCAGCAGCAGCCGGGACAGGGGACCGCACACCATATATTTT. The chain carries TRBV12-3 or TRBV12-4 and TRBJ1-3; 10 bases map to TRBD1. The CDR3 covers 15 residues. V lost 6 bases and J lost 8; bases outside the gene matches: 10.

This clonotype was observed many times. The chain couples TRBV20-1 to TRBJ2-6, with D perhaps matching TRBD2 (5 bases). The CDR3 has 16 residues. CDR1 DFQATT and CDR2 SNEGSKA come from the germline V gene (reference sequence). Trimming removed 1 base from V and 2 bases from J, with 12 bases in between. The DNA of the CDR3 is TGCAGTGCTAGAGGTAACCGGGGAACTGGGGCCAACGTCCTGACTTTC. Translating it yields CSARGNRGTGANVLTF.

V is TRBV12-3 or TRBV12-4 and J is TRBJ1-4; D might be TRBD1 (6 bases). The CDR3 sequence is 16 residues long. Trimming took 6 bases from V and 8 from J, leaving 22 bases between them. The CDR3 coding sequence is TGTGCCAGCAGCGGCTCCGGGGGGGCGGAGGGAGAAAAACTGTTTTTT. It codes for CASSGSGGAEGEKLFF.